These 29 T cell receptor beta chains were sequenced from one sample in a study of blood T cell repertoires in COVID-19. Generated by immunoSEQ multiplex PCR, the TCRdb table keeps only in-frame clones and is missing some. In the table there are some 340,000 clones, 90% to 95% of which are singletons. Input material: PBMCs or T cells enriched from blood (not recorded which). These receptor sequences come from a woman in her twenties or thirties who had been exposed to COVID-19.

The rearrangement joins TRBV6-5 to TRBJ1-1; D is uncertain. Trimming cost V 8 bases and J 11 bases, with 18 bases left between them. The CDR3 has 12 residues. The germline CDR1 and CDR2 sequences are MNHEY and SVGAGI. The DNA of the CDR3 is TGTGCCAGCGTAAATTGGACGGGAGTGGCTTTCTTT. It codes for CASVNWTGVAFF.

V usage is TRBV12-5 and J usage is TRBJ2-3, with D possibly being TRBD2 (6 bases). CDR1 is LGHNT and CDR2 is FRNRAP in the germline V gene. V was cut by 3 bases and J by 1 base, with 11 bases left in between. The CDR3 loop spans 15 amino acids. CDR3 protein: CASGFGRGGTDTQYF. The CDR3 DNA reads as TGTGCTAGTGGTTTTGGGCGGGGAGGCACAGATACGCAGTATTTT.

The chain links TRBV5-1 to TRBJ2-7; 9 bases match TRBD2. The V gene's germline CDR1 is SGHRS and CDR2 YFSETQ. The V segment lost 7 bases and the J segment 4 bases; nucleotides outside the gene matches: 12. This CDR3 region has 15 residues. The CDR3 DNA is TGCGCCAGCCGCGGCCCGGGACTAGCCCGTTACGAGCAGTACTTC. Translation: CASRGPGLARYEQYF.

This chain's CDR3 is CASSLRDREEQYF. DNA of the CDR3: TGTGCCAGCAGTTTGAGGGACAGGGAAGAGCAGTACTTC. The gene calls are TRBV12-3 or TRBV12-4 and TRBJ2-7; 9 bases line up with TRBD1. V dropped 3 bases and J dropped 7; count of bases not matched to a gene: 4. CDR3 size: 13 residues.

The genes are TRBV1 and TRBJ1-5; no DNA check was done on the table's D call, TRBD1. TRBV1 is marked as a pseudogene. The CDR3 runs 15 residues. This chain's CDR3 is CTSSQTAGCYQPQHF. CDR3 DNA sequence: TGCACCAGCAGCCAAACCGCAGGGTGTTATCAGCCCCAGCATTTT.

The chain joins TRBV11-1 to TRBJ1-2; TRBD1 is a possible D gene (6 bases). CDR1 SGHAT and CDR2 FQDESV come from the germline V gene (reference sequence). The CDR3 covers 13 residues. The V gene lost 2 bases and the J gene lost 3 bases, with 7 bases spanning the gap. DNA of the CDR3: TGTGCCAGCAGCTTACCAGGGGACTATGGCTACACCTTC. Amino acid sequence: CASSLPGDYGYTF.

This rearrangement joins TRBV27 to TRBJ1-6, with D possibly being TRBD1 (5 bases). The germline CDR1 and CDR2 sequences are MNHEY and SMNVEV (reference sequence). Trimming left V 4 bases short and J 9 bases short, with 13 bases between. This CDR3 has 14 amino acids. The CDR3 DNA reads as TGTGCCAGCAGTTCTCCCCAGGGTTTTTCACCCCTCCACTTT. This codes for CASSSPQGFSPLHF.

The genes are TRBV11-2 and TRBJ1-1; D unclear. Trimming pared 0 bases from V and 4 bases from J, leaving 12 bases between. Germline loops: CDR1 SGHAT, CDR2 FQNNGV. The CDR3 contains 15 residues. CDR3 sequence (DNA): TGTGCCAGCAGCTTAGAGTTCTGGGGAGGCACTGAAGCTTTCTTT. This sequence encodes CASSLEFWGGTEAFF.

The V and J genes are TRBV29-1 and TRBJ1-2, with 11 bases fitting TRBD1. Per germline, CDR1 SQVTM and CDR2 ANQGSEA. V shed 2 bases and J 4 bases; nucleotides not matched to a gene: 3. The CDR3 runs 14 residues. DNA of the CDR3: TGCAGCGTTGAAAGAGGGACAGGGGGCTATGGCTACACCTTC. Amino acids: CSVERGTGGYGYTF.

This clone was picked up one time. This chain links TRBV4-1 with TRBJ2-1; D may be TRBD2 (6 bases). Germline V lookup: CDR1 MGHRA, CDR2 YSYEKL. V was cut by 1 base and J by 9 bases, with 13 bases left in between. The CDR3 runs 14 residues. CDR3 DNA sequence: TGCGCCAGCAGCCAAGGGGTGACTAGGATTGAGCAGTTCTTC. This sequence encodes CASSQGVTRIEQFF.

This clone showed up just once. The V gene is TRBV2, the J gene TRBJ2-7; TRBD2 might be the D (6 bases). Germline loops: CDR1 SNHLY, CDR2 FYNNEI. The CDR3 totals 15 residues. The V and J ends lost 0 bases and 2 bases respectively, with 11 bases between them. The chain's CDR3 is CASSEASGTAYEQYF. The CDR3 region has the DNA TGTGCCAGCAGTGAAGCTTCGGGGACTGCCTACGAGCAGTACTTC.

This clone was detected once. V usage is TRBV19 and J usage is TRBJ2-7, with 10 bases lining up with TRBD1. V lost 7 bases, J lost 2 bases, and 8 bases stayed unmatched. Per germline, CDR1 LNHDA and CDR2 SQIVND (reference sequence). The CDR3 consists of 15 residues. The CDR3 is CASTRGQGPAYEQYF. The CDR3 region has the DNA TGTGCCAGTACCCGGGGACAGGGGCCTGCCTACGAGCAGTACTTC.

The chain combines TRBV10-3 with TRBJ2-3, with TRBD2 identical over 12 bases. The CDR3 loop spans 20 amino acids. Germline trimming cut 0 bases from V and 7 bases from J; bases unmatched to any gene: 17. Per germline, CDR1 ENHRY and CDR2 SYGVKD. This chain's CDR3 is CAISESQLAGGEPEDYTQYF. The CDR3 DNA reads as TGTGCCATCAGTGAGTCTCAGCTAGCGGGGGGGGAGCCCGAGGACTATACGCAGTATTTT.

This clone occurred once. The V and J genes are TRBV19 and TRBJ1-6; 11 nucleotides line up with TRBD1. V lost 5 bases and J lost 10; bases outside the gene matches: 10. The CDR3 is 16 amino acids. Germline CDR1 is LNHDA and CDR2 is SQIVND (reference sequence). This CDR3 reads CASSLQGQGARSPLHF. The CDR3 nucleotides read TGTGCCAGTAGTCTCCAAGGACAGGGGGCTAGGTCACCCCTCCACTTT. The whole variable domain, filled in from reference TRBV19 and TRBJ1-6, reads DGGITQSPKYLFRKEGQNVTLSCEQNLNHDAMYWYRQDPGQGLRLIYYSQIVNDFQKGDIAEGYSVSREKKESFPLTVTSAQKNPTAFYLCASSLQGQGARSPLHFGNGTRLTVT.

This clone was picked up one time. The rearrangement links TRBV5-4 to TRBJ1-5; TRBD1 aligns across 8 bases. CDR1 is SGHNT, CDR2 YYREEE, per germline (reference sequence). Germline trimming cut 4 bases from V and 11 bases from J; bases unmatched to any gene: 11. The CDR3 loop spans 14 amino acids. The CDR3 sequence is CASSRQGSLHAQHF. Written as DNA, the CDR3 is TGTGCCAGCAGCCGACAGGGGTCCCTTCATGCCCAGCATTTT.

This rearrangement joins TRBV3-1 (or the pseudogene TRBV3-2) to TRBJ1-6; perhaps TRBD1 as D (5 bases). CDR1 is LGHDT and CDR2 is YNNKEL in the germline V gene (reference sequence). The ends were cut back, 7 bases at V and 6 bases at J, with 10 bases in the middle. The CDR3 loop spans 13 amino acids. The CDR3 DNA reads TGTGCCAGCACCTCAGGGCCTAATTCACCCCTCCACTTT. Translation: CASTSGPNSPLHF.

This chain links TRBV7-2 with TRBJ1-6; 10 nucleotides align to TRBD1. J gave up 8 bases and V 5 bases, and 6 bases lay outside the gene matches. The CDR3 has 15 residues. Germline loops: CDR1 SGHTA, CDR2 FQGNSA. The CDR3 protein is CASSHPGQGYSPLHF. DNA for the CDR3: TGTGCCAGCAGCCACCCGGGACAGGGGTATTCACCCCTCCACTTT.

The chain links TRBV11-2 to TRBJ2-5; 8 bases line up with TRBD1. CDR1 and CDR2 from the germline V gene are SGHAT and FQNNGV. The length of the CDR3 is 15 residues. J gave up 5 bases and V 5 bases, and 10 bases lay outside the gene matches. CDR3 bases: TGTGCCAGCAGCCCCGGGGCAGGGGGCATCGAGACCCAGTACTTC. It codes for CASSPGAGGIETQYF.

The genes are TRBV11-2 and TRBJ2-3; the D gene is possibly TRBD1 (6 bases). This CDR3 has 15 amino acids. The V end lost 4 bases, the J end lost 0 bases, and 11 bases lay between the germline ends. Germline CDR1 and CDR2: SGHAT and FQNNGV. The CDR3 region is CASSSRTESTDTQYF. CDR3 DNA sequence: TGTGCCAGCAGCTCGAGGACAGAAAGCACAGATACGCAGTATTTT.

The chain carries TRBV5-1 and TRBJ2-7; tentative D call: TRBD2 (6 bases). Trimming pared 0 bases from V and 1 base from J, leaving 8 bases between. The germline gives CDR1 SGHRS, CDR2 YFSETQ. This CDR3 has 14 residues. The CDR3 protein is CASSLDGSSYEQYF. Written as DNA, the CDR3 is TGCGCCAGCAGCTTGGACGGGAGTTCCTACGAGCAGTACTTC.

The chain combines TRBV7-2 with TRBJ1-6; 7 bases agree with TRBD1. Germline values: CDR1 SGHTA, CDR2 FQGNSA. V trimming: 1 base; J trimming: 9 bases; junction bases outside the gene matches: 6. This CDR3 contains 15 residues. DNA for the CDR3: TGTGCCAGCAGCTTAGTGACCCAGGGGGGTTCACCCCTCCACTTT. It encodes CASSLVTQGGSPLHF.

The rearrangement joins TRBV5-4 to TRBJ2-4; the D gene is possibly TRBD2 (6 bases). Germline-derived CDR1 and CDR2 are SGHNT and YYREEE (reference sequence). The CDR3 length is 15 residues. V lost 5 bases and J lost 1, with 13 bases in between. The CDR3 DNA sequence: TGTGCCAGCAGGGCGGGGCCAGGGGCCAAAAACATTCAGTACTTC. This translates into CASRAGPGAKNIQYF.

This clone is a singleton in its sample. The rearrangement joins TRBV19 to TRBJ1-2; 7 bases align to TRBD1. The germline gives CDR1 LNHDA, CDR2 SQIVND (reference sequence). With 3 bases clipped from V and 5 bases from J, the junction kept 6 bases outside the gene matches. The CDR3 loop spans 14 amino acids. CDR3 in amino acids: CASSINRGGYGYTF. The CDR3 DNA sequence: TGTGCCAGTAGTATCAACAGGGGTGGATATGGCTACACCTTC.

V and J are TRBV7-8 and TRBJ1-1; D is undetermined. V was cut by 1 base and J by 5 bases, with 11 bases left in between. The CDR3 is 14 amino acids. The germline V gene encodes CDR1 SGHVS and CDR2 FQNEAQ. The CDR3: CASSLVRPGTEAFF. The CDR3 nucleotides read TGTGCCAGCAGCTTAGTCAGGCCGGGGACTGAAGCTTTCTTT.

Written as DNA, the CDR3 is TGTGCCAGCAGCTTCTCGAACCAGGGGAACGAGCAGTACTTC. This codes for CASSFSNQGNEQYF. This chain links TRBV11-2 with TRBJ2-7; D perhaps matches TRBD1 (6 bases). The CDR3 runs to 14 residues. V was shortened by 3 bases and J by 5 bases, with 14 bases between the two germline ends. Germline V lookup: CDR1 SGHAT, CDR2 FQNNGV.

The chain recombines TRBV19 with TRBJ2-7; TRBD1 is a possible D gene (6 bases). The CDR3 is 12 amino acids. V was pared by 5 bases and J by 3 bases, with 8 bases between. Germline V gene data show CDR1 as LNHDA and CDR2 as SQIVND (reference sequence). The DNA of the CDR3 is TGTGCCAGTAGTTTGGACAGCTACGAGCAGTACTTC. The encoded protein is CASSLDSYEQYF.

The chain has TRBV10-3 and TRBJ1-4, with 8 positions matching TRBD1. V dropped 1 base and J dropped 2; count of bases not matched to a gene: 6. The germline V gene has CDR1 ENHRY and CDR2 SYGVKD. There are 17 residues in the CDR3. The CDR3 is CAISEFPGGMTNEKLFF. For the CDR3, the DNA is TGTGCCATCAGTGAGTTCCCAGGGGGCATGACTAATGAAAAACTGTTTTTT.

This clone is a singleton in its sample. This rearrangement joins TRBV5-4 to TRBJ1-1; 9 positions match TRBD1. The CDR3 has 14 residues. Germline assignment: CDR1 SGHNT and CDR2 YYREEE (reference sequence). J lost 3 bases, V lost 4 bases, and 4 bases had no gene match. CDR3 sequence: CASSGGQGDTEAFF. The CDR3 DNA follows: TGTGCCAGCAGCGGGGGACAGGGAGACACTGAAGCTTTCTTT. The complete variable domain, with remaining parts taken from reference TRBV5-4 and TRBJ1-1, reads ETGVTQSPTHLIKTRGQQVTLRCSSQSGHNTVSWYQQALGQGPQFIFQYYREEENGRGNFPPRFSGLQFPNYSSELNVNALELDDSALYLCASSGGQGDTEAFFGQGTRLTVV.

The CDR3 protein is CASSIDRTGYGYTF. CDR3 nucleotides: TGTGCCAGTAGTATAGACCGGACAGGCTATGGCTACACCTTC. This chain links TRBV19 with TRBJ1-2, with 7 bases identical to TRBD1. J lost 4 bases, V lost 0 bases, and 2 bases had no gene match. Germline V gives CDR1 LNHDA, CDR2 SQIVND (reference sequence). There are 14 residues in the CDR3.